The sequence of this T cell receptor beta chain was determined in a study of T-cell reconstitution after alpha-beta-depleted transplantation in children. The study's findings and limits: At day 60, the high TCRbeta diversity found in some patients originated from recipient T cells and thymic progenitors that had survived.

The CDR3 is 14 amino acids. Trimming removed 8 bases from V and 9 bases from J; junction bases left unmatched: 10. Looked up from germline, CDR1 is MNHNS and CDR2 is SASEGT. The TCRbeta library was prepared with unique molecular identifiers. TCRdb reprocessed the PCR reads via MiXCR and lists one record per CDR3 protein. The sample comprises approximately 230,000 distinct CDR3 sequences, 20% to 30% of which are singletons, and 4% to 5.5% rests with the top ten. This clonotype turned up a few times. What it binds is unknown. The receptor's source is a female patient aged 2-10 years who had a stem cell transplant for congenital amegakaryocytic thrombocytopenia, so the T cells may come from the graft donor. This chain connects TRBV6-1 to TRBJ1-6; 7 positions agree with TRBD1. The sample consisted of PBMCs, mostly from graft donor cells, taken 360 days after TCRalphabeta/CD19-depleted stem cell transplant. CDR3: CASHRGGKGSPLHF. The CDR3 region has the DNA TGTGCCAGCCATAGAGGGGGCAAGGGTTCACCCCTCCACTTT.